This T cell receptor beta chain was captured by sequencing in a study of radiation and T cells in renal cell carcinoma. Study at large: Nephrectomy followed 15 Gy stereotactic body radiation by 4 weeks.

The assay was immunoSEQ multiplex PCR, and TCRdb's table has in-frame clones only and misses some. In the table there are 70,000 to 100,000 clones, approximately 86% of which are singletons. As for this clone: Antigen specificity is unknown.

Germline V gene lookup returns CDR1 MDHEN and CDR2 SYDVKM. The CDR3 consists of 15 residues. The V and J ends lost 2 bases and 11 bases respectively, with 21 bases between them. Study observations and caveats: Top tumor clonotypes rose in blood 2 weeks post-radiation, then contracted.

The time point: blood 2 weeks post-SBRT. Treatment denoted: 15 Gy SBRT to primary tumor, nephrectomy 4 weeks later. The patient's renal cell carcinoma had clear cell pathology. Material: blood, obtained from a patient whose treatment included radiotherapy and nephrectomy. The genes are TRBV28 and TRBJ1-2, with no clear D. The clonotype was recovered from a woman aged 50 to 60 with renal cell carcinoma. CDR3 loop: CASSLKASRLVRYTF. DNA of the CDR3: TGTGCCAGCAGTTTAAAGGCCAGCCGGTTAGTACGTTACACCTTC.